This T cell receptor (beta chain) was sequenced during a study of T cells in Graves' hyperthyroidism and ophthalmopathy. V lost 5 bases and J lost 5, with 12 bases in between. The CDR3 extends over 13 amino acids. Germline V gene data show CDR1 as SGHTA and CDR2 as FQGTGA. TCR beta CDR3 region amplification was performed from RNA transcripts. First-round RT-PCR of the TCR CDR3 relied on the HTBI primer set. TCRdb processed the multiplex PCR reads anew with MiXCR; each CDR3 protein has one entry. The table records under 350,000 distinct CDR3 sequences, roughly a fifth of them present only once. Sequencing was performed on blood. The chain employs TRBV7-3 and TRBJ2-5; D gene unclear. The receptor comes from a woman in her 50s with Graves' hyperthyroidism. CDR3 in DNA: TGTGCCAGCAGCGCAACCTCCGGGGAGACCCAGTACTTC. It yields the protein CASSATSGETQYF.